This T cell receptor (beta chain) was obtained from a study of blood T cell repertoires in COVID-19 (dated by TCRdb to about 2020). General notes on the study: Collaborator samples came from the United States, Italy and Spain and covered acute and convalescent phases of COVID-19. The repertoires were made available in a free public database intended to serve as a resource for research on the immune response to SARS-CoV-2. The sample metadata nearly always contained a de-identified subject ID, COVID-19 status, age in years and sex. The dataset comprised deeply sampled blood TCRbeta repertoires from subjects exposed to, actively infected with, or recovered from COVID-19. The prospective study material was composed of cDNA or gDNA derived from T cells, B-cell-depleted T cells, or PBMCs. Samples came from the ongoing ImmuneRACE study (first 160 participants) plus 1,254 subjects from 6 global collaborators. Where available, HLA class I and class II types were obtained from metadata supplied by the sample provider rather than from assay-based typing.

A second Seattle source provided samples from volunteer blood donors who had recovered from COVID-19. The collaborating institutions used their own protocols to collect whole blood in K2EDTA tubes. Collaborator samples were shipped for TCRbeta analysis as frozen whole blood, isolated PBMCs, or DNA extracted from either sample type. Points on this clone: The antigen this receptor binds is unknown. No base quality information exists; no much larger clone differs at one position.

TCRbeta CDR3 regions were amplified from genomic DNA by means of the immunoSEQ Assay, a bias-controlled multiplex PCR. The authors processed their data as follows. Within the assay, amplification of reference gene primers was used to estimate how many nucleated cells each sample contained. To quantify the absolute abundance of each unique TCRbeta CDR3 rearrangement, sequence reads were collapsed and filtered. Productive Simpson clonality was computed per sample as the square root of Simpson's diversity index over productive rearrangements. TCRdb provides this immuneACCESS table in a form limited to in-frame rearrangements. Some clones are lacking; in checked studies, under half of them reflect an unresolved V gene, and why the rest are absent is not known. V, J and clone size reflect that table, while D and trimming were determined from the DNA. This sample lists fewer than 200,000 clones; roughly 87% were detected once. The ten largest clones take up 3.5% to 4% of the sample.

Paper-wide results and their limitations: Clinical and demographic metadata were provided uncurated, with the amount varying by source and participant.

The receptor's source is a woman in her fifties or sixties who had recovered from COVID-19. Material for sequencing was peripheral blood.

The CDR3 corresponds to CASSQDPRRSRGRSELFF. The DNA sequence follows: TGCGCCAGCAGCCAAGACCCGAGGCGATCCAGGGGCCGTTCCGAGCTGTTTTTT. In this chain, TRBV4-1 is recombined with TRBJ2-2, with TRBD1 as a weak D call on 6 bases. Taken from the germline V gene, the CDR1 and CDR2 loops are MGHRA and YSYEKL. V drops 0 bases and J drops 11 bases, leaving 25 bases in between. Including cysteine and phenylalanine, the CDR3 has 18 amino acids. Kept here is only the CDR3 DNA, which spans 54 bases and is read in frame from base 1.